This TCR beta chain was sequenced during a study of regulatory T cells in long-lasting Graves disease. The germline CDR1 and CDR2 sequences are DFQATT and SNEGSKA (reference sequence). The CDR3 is 13 amino acids. Trimming removed 2 bases from V and 5 bases from J, with 13 bases in between. This clonotype was counted only a few times. CDR3 regions were amplified by Arm-PCR using iRepertoire HTBI primers to build TCR beta libraries. Authors' analysis steps: Across the samples, identification revealed 55 to 80 TRBV and around 14 TRBJ segments. TCRdb re-called the multiplex PCR reads through MiXCR, storing one row per CDR3 protein. In this record, the V and J calls reflect TCRdb's handling and not the investigators' own analysis. The top ten hold 13% of the sample, which has around 430,000 distinct CDR3 sequences, about 20% seen once. The sample's time point: persistent/refractory GD, antithyroid drugs over 5 years with positive TRAb. With RNA extracted from PBMCs as input, the TCR library was made.

The source of this sequence is a female donor with Graves disease. Material: peripheral blood mononuclear cells (PBMCs), obtained when the disease was refractory, from a patient treated with antithyroid drugs. The chain couples TRBV20-1 to TRBJ2-7, with TRBD2 as a possible D gene (5 bases). CDR3 region: CSARRLAADEQYF. CDR3 nucleotides: TGCAGTGCTAGACGGCTAGCTGCGGACGAGCAGTACTTC.